The source of this T cell receptor beta chain is a study of tumor-infiltrating lymphocytes in primary liver carcinoma. Whole-study context: The patients had histopathologically diagnosed primary liver carcinoma, and their disease was treated by surgical resection. Both sexes were represented among patients, who were 30 to 69 years old. Roughly 3.65 to 7.5 million productive TCRbeta reads were obtained per sample, with similar numbers across tissue types.

The study's findings and limits: Tumor-adjacent and tumor-blood pairs shared less of their repertoires than tumor region pairs shared.

V lost 0 bases, J lost 6 bases, and 3 bases lay in between. Looked up from germline, CDR1 is LGHNT and CDR2 is FRNRAP. The CDR3 spans 12 residues. This clonotype was counted ten times or more. Its antigen is not known. Germline DNA was extracted alongside blood RNA, which was obtained from unsorted whole blood. cDNA specific to TCR beta was made from around 470 ng of total RNA, with a constant-region primer employed for priming. Libraries of TCR beta came from three nested multiplex PCR rounds with slightly modified ARM-PCR. Each of the first two PCR rounds ran approximately 10 cycles with TRBV1-TRBV30 forward and C-beta reverse primers. TCRdb reprocessed the multiplex PCR reads with MiXCR, giving one entry per CDR3 protein. This table has about 200,000 distinct CDR3 sequences, less than 75% appearing once.

The V call is TRBV12-5, the J call TRBJ2-1, with D unresolved. The sequence was obtained from a woman aged 60 to 75 with primary liver carcinoma and hepatitis B virus infection. Sequencing was performed on peripheral blood. CDR3 residues: CASGLVRNEQFF. CDR3 coding DNA: TGTGCTAGTGGTTTGGTACGCAATGAGCAGTTCTTC.